This entry lists 22 T cell receptor beta chains sequenced from one sample in a study of blood T cell repertoires in COVID-19. Using immunoSEQ multiplex PCR, the repertoire was profiled, and TCRdb retains in-frame clones only, with some absent. The sample has roughly 350,000 clones; 85% are singletons. The sequenced material came from peripheral blood. Receptors originate from a woman between 18 and 29 years old with acute or convalescent COVID-19.

The chain couples TRBV5-6 to TRBJ1-2; possibly TRBD1 for D (5 bases). V dropped 3 bases and J dropped 8 bases, with 23 bases sitting between them. From germline, CDR1 is SGHDT and CDR2 YYEEEE. This CDR3 has 16 amino acids. CDR3 DNA sequence: TGTGCCAGCAGCTCATTCCTTATAGGACATACCGAGGGCTACACCTTC. Amino acids: CASSSFLIGHTEGYTF. Full variable domain (remainder filled in from reference TRBV5-6 and TRBJ1-2): DAGVTQSPTHLIKTRGQQVTLRCSPKSGHDTVSWYQQALGQGPQFIFQYYEEEERQRGNFPDRFSGHQFPNYSSELNVNALLLGDSALYLCASSSFLIGHTEGYTFGSGTRLTVV.

The chain is built from TRBV15 and TRBJ2-7; possible D gene TRBD1, 5 bases. Trimming removed 3 bases at V and 6 bases at J, with 15 bases between. In germline, CDR1 is LNHNV, CDR2 YYDKDF (reference sequence). CDR3 length: 14 residues. Written as DNA, the CDR3 is TGTGCCACCAGCAGTTCGGACAAACCGGGCGAGCAGTACTTC. Translation gives CATSSSDKPGEQYF.

This clone was seen repeatedly, ten times or more. The chain carries TRBV3-1 (or the pseudogene TRBV3-2) and TRBJ2-7; TRBD2 matches 9 bases. The CDR3 covers 15 residues. The V segment lost 2 bases and the J segment 3 bases; nucleotides outside the gene matches: 5. The V gene's germline CDR1 is LGHDT and CDR2 YNNKEL (reference sequence). CDR3 loop: CASSQQAGGRYEQYF. The CDR3 coding sequence is TGTGCCAGCAGCCAACAAGCGGGAGGTCGCTACGAGCAGTACTTC.

The V call is TRBV30, the J call TRBJ1-2, with 9 bases that match TRBD1. This CDR3 contains 14 residues. The germline CDR1 and CDR2 sequences are GTSNPN and SVGIG (reference sequence). Trimming at V came to 3 bases and at J to 7 bases, leaving 9 bases not matched to a gene. In DNA, the CDR3 is TGTGCCTGGAGGGCAAAGGGGACAGGGTTTGGCTACACCTTC. Its translation: CAWRAKGTGFGYTF.

In the case of this clone: Additional DNA sequences in this sample encode the identical CDR3. V and J are TRBV27 and TRBJ2-5; D is perhaps TRBD2 (6 bases). CDR3 length: 13 residues. CDR1 is MNHEY and CDR2 is SMNVEV in the germline V gene (reference sequence). V was trimmed by 0 bases and J by 4 bases, leaving 6 bases between them. Written as DNA, the CDR3 is TGTGCCAGCAGTTTATCGGGGGGAGAGACCCAGTACTTC. It encodes CASSLSGGETQYF.

The chain's CDR3 is CATCGTESYNEQFF. CDR3 coding DNA: TGTGCCACCTGTGGGACAGAATCCTACAATGAGCAGTTCTTC. The rearrangement links TRBV7-8 to TRBJ2-1, with TRBD1 matching 7 bases. J was trimmed by 1 base and V by 10 bases; bases with no gene match: 7. CDR3 length: 14 amino acids. In germline, CDR1 is SGHVS, CDR2 FQNEAQ.

This clone showed up just once. The chain employs TRBV18 and TRBJ1-3, with D perhaps TRBD1 (6 bases). The V end was cut by 8 bases, the J end by 0 bases, with 8 bases between. Germline V gene lookup returns CDR1 KGHSH and CDR2 LQKENI. The CDR3 length is 13 residues. In DNA, the CDR3 is TGTGCCAGCACGGACAGCTCTGGAAACACCATATATTTT. It translates to CASTDSSGNTIYF.

Only a few counts were recorded for this clone. This chain links TRBV27 with TRBJ2-3, with D unresolved. Trimming cost V 2 bases and J 3 bases, with 6 bases left between them. From germline, CDR1 is MNHEY and CDR2 SMNVEV (reference sequence). The CDR3 is 13 amino acids. This chain's CDR3 is CASSLNPTDTQYF. The CDR3 nucleotides are TGTGCCAGCAGTTTAAATCCGACAGATACGCAGTATTTT.

This chain uses TRBV4-1 with TRBJ2-1; 10 bases match TRBD2. After removal of 0 bases from V and 5 bases from J, the junction contained 7 bases not matched to a gene. This CDR3 contains 17 residues. The germline gives CDR1 MGHRA, CDR2 YSYEKL. This CDR3 is CASSQEKLAGSDNEQFF. In DNA, the CDR3 is TGCGCCAGCAGCCAAGAGAAACTAGCGGGGAGTGACAATGAGCAGTTCTTC.

The chain carries TRBV7-3 and TRBJ2-1; the match to TRBD1 covers 9 bases. Unmatched junction bases numbered 11, after V lost 5 bases and J lost 6 bases. This CDR3 region has 16 residues. Germline V lookup: CDR1 SGHTA, CDR2 FQGTGA. The CDR3 nucleotides read TGTGCCAGCAGCCCATCCCGGGACAGGGCCCCCAATGAGCAGTTCTTC. This sequence encodes CASSPSRDRAPNEQFF. Full variable domain (rest looked up from reference TRBV7-3 and TRBJ2-1): GAGVSQTPSNKVTEKGKYVELRCDPISGHTALYWYRQSLGQGPEFLIYFQGTGAADDSGLPNDRFFAVRPEGSVSTLKIQRTERGDSAVYLCASSPSRDRAPNEQFFGPGTRLTVL.

The V and J genes are TRBV5-3 and TRBJ2-7, with a weak D call TRBD2 (6 bases). TRBV5-3 is identified as an open reading frame with a role that is uncertain. The CDR3 runs to 17 residues. The germline V and J ends were trimmed by 4 bases and 4 bases, with 24 bases remaining between them. CDR3 coding DNA: TGTGCCAGAAGCGATCCTGGGGGGAGTGGGGCCCGGTACGAGCAGTACTTC. Its translation: CARSDPGGSGARYEQYF.

The chain couples TRBV3-1 (or the pseudogene TRBV3-2) to TRBJ2-7; D gene ambiguous. Trimming took off 0 bases at V and 6 bases at J, with 15 bases between the two ends. Per the germline V gene, CDR1 is LGHDT and CDR2 is YNNKEL (reference sequence). The CDR3 is made up of 15 amino acids. DNA of the CDR3: TGTGCCAGCAGCCAAGAGGCACAGTTATATGGCGAGCAGTACTTC. It is translated as CASSQEAQLYGEQYF.

The rearrangement uses TRBV19 and TRBJ1-2, with 7 nucleotides matching TRBD1. With V trimmed by 6 bases and J by 3 bases, 13 bases remained unmatched. The CDR3 is 16 amino acids. The germline CDR1 and CDR2 sequences are LNHDA and SQIVND (reference sequence). The CDR3 protein is CASRVTGTASDYGYTF. Here the CDR3 DNA reads TGTGCCAGTAGGGTTACCGGGACAGCCTCGGACTATGGCTACACCTTC. The full variable domain, in which reference TRBV19 and TRBJ1-2 provide the parts outside the CDR3, is DGGITQSPKYLFRKEGQNVTLSCEQNLNHDAMYWYRQDPGQGLRLIYYSQIVNDFQKGDIAEGYSVSREKKESFPLTVTSAQKNPTAFYLCASRVTGTASDYGYTFGSGTRLTVV.

The V and J genes are TRBV10-2 and TRBJ1-6; no clear D. Germline CDR1 and CDR2: WSHSY and SAAADI. The CDR3 is 16 residues long. V shed 8 bases and J shed 6 bases, with 20 bases lying between them. Written as DNA, the CDR3 is TGCGCCAGCGGGGTCGAGGGATCACACTTTAATTCACCCCTCCACTTT. Residues: CASGVEGSHFNSPLHF.

CDR3 DNA sequence: TGCGCCAGCAGCCAAGAGCGGGGCGAACCCTACGAGCAGTACTTC. This gives the protein CASSQERGEPYEQYF. The chain employs TRBV4-1 and TRBJ2-7; D perhaps matches TRBD2 (6 bases). The CDR3 covers 15 residues. The V gene lost 0 bases and the J gene lost 2 bases, with 11 bases spanning the gap. Per the germline V gene, CDR1 is MGHRA and CDR2 is YSYEKL.

The V and J genes are TRBV2 and TRBJ1-1, with 7 nucleotides matching TRBD1. This CDR3 has 15 amino acids. CDR1 and CDR2 from the germline V gene are SNHLY and FYNNEI. J lost 2 bases, V lost 6 bases, and 9 bases had no gene match. CDR3 nucleotide sequence: TGTGCCAGCAGAGACCTGGGACAGCTCAACACTGAAGCTTTCTTT. This sequence encodes CASRDLGQLNTEAFF.

The chain combines TRBV11-2 with TRBJ2-1; D perhaps matches TRBD1 (5 bases). Germline V gives CDR1 SGHAT, CDR2 FQNNGV. The V end lost 4 bases, the J end lost 7 bases, and 14 bases lay between the germline ends. CDR3 size: 14 residues. CDR3 nucleotides: TGTGCCAGCAGCTCCCTTAAGGGGCTGAATGAGCAGTTCTTC. Its protein is CASSSLKGLNEQFF.

Written as DNA, the CDR3 is TGTGCCACCAGTGAGGGGGGGCTGGAGACCCAGTACTTC. Protein product: CATSEGGLETQYF. J is TRBJ2-5 and V is TRBV24-1; possible D gene TRBD2, 7 bases. V was trimmed by 4 bases and J by 5 bases, leaving 10 bases between them. The CDR3 has 13 amino acids. Germline V gene lookup returns CDR1 KGHDR and CDR2 SFDVKD.

CDR3 amino acids: CASSRDKANEKLFF. The CDR3, as DNA: TGTGCCAGCAGCCGTGACAAGGCTAATGAAAAACTGTTTTTT. This chain joins TRBV7-9 and TRBJ1-4; D unresolved. The germline V gene has CDR1 SEHNR and CDR2 FQNEAQ (reference sequence). The CDR3 runs to 14 residues. V shed 5 bases and J shed 3 bases, with 10 bases lying between them.

The V and J genes are TRBV24-1 and TRBJ2-1, with a possible D match to TRBD1 (6 bases). The V and J ends lost 2 bases and 3 bases respectively, with 7 bases between them. The CDR3 runs 14 residues. Germline loops: CDR1 KGHDR, CDR2 SFDVKD. The CDR3 nucleotides are TGTGCCACCAGTGATTCGGACAGCTACAATGAGCAGTTCTTC. This sequence encodes CATSDSDSYNEQFF.

This rearrangement joins TRBV28 to TRBJ2-2; TRBD2 aligns across 7 bases. The V segment lost 3 bases and the J segment 7 bases; nucleotides outside the gene matches: 8. CDR1 is MDHEN, CDR2 SYDVKM, per germline. This CDR3 contains 15 residues. CDR3 sequence: CASSFFAGVDGELFF. CDR3 nucleotides: TGTGCCAGCAGTTTTTTTGCGGGAGTCGACGGGGAGCTGTTTTTT.

The chain employs TRBV5-1 and TRBJ2-1, with 11 bases fitting TRBD2. The V gene's germline CDR1 is SGHRS and CDR2 YFSETQ. The V gene end was trimmed by 1 base and the J gene end by 12 bases; junction bases not matched to a gene: 3. This CDR3 has 13 amino acids. In nucleotides, the CDR3 is TGCGCCAGCAGCTTGACTAGCGGGAGTGGGCAGTTCTTC. Translated: CASSLTSGSGQFF.